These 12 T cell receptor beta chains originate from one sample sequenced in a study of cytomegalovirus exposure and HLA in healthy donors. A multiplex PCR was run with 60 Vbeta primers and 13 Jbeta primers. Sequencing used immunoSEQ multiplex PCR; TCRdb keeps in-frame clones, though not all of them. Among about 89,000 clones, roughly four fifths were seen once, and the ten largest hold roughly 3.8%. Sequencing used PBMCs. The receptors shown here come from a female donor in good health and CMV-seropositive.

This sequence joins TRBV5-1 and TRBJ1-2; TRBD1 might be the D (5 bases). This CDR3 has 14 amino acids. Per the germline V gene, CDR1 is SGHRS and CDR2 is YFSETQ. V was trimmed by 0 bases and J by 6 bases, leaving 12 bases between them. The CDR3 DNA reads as TGCGCCAGCAGCTTGGTCGTGGCGGGGGATGGCTACACCTTC. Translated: CASSLVVAGDGYTF.

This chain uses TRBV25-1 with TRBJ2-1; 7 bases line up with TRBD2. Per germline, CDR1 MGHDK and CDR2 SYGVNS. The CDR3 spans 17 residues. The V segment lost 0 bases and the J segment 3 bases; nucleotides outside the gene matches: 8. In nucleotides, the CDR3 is TGTGCCAGCAGTGAATATTCGGCTAGCGGAAGCTACAATGAGCAGTTCTTC. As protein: CASSEYSASGSYNEQFF.

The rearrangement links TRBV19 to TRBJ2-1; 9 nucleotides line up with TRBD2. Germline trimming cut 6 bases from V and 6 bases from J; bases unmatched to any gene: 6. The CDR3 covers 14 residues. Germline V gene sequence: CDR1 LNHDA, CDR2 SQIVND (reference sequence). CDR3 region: CASRGLAVSNEQFF. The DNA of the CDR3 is TGTGCCAGTAGGGGACTAGCAGTTTCCAATGAGCAGTTCTTC.

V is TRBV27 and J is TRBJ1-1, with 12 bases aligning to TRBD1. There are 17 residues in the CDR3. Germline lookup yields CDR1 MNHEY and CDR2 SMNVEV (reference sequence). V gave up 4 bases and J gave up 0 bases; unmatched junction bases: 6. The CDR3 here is CASSSGQGALMNTEAFF. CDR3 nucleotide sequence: TGTGCCAGCAGTTCGGGACAGGGGGCTCTGATGAACACTGAAGCTTTCTTT.

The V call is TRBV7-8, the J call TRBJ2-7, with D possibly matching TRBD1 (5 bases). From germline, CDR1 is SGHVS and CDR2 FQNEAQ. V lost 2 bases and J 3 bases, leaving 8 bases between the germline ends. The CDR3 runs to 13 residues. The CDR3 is CASSLRQFYEQYF. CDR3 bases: TGTGCCAGCAGCTTAAGACAGTTCTACGAGCAGTACTTC.

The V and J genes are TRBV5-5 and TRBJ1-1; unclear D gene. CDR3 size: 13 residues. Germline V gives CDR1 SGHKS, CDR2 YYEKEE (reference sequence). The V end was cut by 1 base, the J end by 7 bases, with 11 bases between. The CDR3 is CASSLWEFYEAFF. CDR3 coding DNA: TGTGCCAGCAGCTTGTGGGAGTTTTATGAAGCTTTCTTT.

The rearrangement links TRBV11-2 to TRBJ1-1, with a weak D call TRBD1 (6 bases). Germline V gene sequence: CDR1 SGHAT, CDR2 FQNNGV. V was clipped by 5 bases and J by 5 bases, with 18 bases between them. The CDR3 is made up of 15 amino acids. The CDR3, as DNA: TGTGCCAGCAGCCCCTTGGGGGCGGTCGGGACTGAAGCTTTCTTT. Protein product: CASSPLGAVGTEAFF.

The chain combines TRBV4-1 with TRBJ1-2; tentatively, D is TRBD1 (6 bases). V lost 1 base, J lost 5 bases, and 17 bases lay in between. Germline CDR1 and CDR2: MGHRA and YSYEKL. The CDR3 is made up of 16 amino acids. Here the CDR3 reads CASSQADSPSQYGYTF. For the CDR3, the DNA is TGCGCCAGCAGCCAAGCGGACAGCCCTAGTCAATATGGCTACACCTTC.

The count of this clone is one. The CDR3 DNA sequence: TGCGCCAGCAGTGATTCGAGCGGGGGGGAAGGGTATTTT. This encodes CASSDSSGGEGYF. The chain couples TRBV10-2 to TRBJ2-3; 10 bases fit TRBD2. The germline V gene has CDR1 WSHSY and CDR2 SAAADI. With V trimmed by 3 bases and J by 14 bases, 8 bases remained unmatched. The CDR3 runs to 13 residues.

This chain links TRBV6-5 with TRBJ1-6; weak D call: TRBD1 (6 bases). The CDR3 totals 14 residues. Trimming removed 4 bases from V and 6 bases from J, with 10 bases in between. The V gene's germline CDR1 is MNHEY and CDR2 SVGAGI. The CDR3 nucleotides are TGTGCCAGCAGTTTAGGACAGCTTAATTCACCCCTCCACTTT. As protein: CASSLGQLNSPLHF.

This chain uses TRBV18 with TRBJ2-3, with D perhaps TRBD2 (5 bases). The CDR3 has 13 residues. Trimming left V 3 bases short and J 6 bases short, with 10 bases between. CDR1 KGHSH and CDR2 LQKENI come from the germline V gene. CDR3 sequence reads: CASSPRADDTQYF. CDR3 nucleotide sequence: TGTGCCAGCTCACCGCGGGCGGACGATACGCAGTATTTT.

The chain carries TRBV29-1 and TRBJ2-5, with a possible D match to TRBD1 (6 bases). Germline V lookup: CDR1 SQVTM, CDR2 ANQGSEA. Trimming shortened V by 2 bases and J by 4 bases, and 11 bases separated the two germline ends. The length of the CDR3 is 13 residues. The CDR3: CSVELDSSETQYF. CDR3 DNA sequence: TGCAGCGTTGAATTGGACAGTTCAGAGACCCAGTACTTC.